This TCR beta chain comes out of a study of T-cell reconstitution after alpha-beta-depleted transplantation in children. There are many counts of this clonotype. V was clipped by 1 base and J by 2 bases, with 14 bases between them. This CDR3 has 16 amino acids. The germline V gene has CDR1 MNHNS and CDR2 SASEGT. As it was prepared, the TCRbeta library received unique molecular identifiers. TCRdb processed the PCR reads anew with MiXCR; each CDR3 protein has one entry. This sample yields a few hundred thousand distinct CDR3 sequences, of which approximately 9.6% are seen a single time; around 10% belongs to the top ten.

Source: PBMCs from the stem cell graft donor, taken from the stem cell graft. The rearrangement uses TRBV6-1 and TRBJ1-2; unclear D gene. This TCR was recovered from a human donor who donated a stem cell graft to a child with SCID. The CDR3, as DNA: TGTGCCAGCAGTGAAGTAAGCAGGAGTCAAAACTATGGCTACACCTTC. This translates into CASSEVSRSQNYGYTF.